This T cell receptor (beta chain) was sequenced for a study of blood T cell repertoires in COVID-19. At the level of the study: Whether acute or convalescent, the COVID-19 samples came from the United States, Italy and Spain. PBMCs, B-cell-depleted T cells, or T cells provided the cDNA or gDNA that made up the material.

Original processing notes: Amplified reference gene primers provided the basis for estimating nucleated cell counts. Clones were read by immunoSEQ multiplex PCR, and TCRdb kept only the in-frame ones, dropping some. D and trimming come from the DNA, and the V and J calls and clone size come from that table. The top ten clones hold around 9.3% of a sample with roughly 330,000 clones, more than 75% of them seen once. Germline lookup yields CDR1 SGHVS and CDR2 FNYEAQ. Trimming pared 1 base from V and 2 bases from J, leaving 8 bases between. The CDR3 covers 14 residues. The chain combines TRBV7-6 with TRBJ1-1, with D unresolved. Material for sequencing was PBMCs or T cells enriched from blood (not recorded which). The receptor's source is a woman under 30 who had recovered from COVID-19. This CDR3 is CASSLVEVNTEAFF. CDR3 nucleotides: TGTGCCAGCAGCTTAGTAGAGGTAAACACTGAAGCTTTCTTT. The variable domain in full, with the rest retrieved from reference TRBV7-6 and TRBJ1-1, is GAGVSQSPRYKVTKRGQDVALRCDPISGHVSLYWYRQALGQGPEFLTYFNYEAQQDKSGLPNDRFSAERPEGSISTLTIQRTEQRDSAMYRCASSLVEVNTEAFFGQGTRLTVV.